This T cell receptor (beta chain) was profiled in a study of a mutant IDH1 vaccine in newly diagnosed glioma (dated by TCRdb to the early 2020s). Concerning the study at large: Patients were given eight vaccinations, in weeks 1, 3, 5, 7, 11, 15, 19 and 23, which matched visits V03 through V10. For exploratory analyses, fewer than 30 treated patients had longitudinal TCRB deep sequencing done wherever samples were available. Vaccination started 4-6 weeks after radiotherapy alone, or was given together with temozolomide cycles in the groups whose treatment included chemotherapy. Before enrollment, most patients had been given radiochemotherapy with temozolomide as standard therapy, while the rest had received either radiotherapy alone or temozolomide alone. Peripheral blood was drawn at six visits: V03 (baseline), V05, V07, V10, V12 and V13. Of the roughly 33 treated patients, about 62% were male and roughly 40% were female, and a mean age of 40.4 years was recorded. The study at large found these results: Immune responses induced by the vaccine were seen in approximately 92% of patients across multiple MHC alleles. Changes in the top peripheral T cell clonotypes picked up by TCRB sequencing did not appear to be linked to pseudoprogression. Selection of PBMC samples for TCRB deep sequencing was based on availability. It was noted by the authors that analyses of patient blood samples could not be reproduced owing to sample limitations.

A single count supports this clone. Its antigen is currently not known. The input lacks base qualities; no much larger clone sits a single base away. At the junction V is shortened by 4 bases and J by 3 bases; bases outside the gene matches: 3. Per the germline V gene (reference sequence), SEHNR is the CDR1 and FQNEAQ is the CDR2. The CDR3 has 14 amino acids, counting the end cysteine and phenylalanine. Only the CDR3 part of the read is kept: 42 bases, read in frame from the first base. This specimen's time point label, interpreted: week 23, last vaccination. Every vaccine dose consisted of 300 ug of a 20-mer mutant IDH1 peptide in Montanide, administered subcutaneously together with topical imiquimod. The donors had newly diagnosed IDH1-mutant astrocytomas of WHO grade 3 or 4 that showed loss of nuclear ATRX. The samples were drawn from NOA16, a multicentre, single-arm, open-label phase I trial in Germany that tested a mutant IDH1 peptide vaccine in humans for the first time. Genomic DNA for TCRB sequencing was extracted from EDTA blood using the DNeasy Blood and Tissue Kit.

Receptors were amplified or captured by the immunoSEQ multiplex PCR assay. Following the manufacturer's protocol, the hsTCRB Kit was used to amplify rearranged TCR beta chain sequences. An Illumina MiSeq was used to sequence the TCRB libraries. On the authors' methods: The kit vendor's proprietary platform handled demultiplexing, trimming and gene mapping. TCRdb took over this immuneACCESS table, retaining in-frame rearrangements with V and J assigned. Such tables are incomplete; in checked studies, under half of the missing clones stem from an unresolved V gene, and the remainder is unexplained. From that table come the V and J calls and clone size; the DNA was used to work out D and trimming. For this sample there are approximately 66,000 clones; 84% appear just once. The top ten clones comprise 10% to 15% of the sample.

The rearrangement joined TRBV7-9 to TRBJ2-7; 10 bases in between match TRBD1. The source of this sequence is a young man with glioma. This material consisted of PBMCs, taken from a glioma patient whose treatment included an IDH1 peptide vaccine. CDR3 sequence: CASSSRDRGYEQYF. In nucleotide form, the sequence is TGTGCCAGCAGCTCCCGGGACAGGGGCTACGAGCAGTACTTC.